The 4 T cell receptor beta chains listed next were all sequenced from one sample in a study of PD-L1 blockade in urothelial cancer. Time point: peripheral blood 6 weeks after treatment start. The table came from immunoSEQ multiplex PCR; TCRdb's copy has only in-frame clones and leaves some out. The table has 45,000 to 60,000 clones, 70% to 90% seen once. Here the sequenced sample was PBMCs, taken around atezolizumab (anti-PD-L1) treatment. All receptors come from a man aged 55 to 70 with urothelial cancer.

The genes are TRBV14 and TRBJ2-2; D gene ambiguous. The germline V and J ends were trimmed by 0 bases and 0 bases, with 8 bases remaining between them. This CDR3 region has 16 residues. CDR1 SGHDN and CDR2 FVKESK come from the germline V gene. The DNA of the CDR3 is TGTGCCAGCAGCCAAGATCGGTTCGCGAACACCGGGGAGCTGTTTTTT. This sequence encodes CASSQDRFANTGELFF.

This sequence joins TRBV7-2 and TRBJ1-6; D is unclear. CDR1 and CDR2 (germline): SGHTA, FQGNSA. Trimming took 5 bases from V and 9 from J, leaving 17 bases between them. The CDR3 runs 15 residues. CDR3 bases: TGTGCCAGCAGCCGACGTTTGGGGAGGACTTCACCCCTCCACTTT. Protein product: CASSRRLGRTSPLHF.

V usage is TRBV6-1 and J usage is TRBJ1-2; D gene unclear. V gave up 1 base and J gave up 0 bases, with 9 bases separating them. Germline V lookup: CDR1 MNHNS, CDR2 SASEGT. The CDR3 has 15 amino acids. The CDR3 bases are TGTGCCAGCAGTGAAGAAGGAACAGCTAACTATGGCTACACCTTC. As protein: CASSEEGTANYGYTF.

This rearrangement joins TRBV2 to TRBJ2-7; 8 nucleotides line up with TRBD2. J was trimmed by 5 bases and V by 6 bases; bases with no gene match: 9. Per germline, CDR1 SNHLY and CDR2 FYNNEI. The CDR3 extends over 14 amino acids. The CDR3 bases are TGTGCCAGCAGCCTAGCGGGTCTAACGGACGAGCAGTACTTC. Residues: CASSLAGLTDEQYF.